The 7 T cell receptor beta chains listed next were all sequenced from one sample in a study of spatial heterogeneity in lung cancer. The study's findings and limits: Tracking of tumor mutation counts was seen in expanded intratumoral alpha and beta TCR counts.

Their antigen targets remain unknown. TCRdb passed the 5' RACE reads through MiXCR, listing each CDR3 protein once. The table records about 3,500 distinct CDR3 sequences, around 5% of them present only once. Time point: sample taken at primary tumor resection. The specimen comprised lung tumor tissue, sampled at surgery. Receptors originate from a female donor with early-stage non-small cell lung cancer.

This clonotype is medium-sized (0.01 to 0.1%) in the sample. The rearrangement links TRBV6-5 to TRBJ1-6, with 7 positions matching TRBD1. Germline V gene data show CDR1 as MNHEY and CDR2 as SVGAGI. CDR3 size: 15 residues. V shed 0 bases and J 7 bases; nucleotides not matched to a gene: 3. The CDR3 loop reads CASSYSGTANSPLHF. The CDR3 bases are TGTGCCAGCAGTTACTCCGGGACAGCAAATTCACCCCTCCACTTT.

This clonotype was counted at least ten times. The chain employs TRBV4-3 and TRBJ2-3; 8 positions match TRBD2. J lost 9 bases, V lost 0 bases, and 8 bases had no gene match. Germline V gene data show CDR1 as LGHNA and CDR2 as YSLEER. This CDR3 spans 15 amino acids. The CDR3 loop reads CASSQDSGSGATQYF. CDR3 bases: TGCGCCAGCAGCCAAGATTCGGGTAGCGGGGCCACGCAGTATTTT.

V is TRBV7-3 and J is TRBJ2-1; 9 bases map to TRBD2. The trim removed 3 bases at V and 10 bases at J, leaving 4 bases unmatched. This CDR3 has 13 amino acids. In germline, CDR1 is SGHTA, CDR2 FQGTGA. CDR3 region: CASSLGLAYEQFF. CDR3 bases: TGTGCCAGCAGCTTGGGACTAGCTTACGAGCAGTTCTTC.

This clonotype is judged medium-sized (0.01 to 0.1%). V gene TRBV20-1 combines with J gene TRBJ1-5; a weak D match, TRBD1 (6 bases). The CDR3 totals 14 residues. Trimming removed 6 bases at V and 1 base at J, with 13 bases between. Germline CDR1 is DFQATT and CDR2 is SNEGSKA (reference sequence). The CDR3 sequence is CSAKLTGSNQPQHF. CDR3 DNA sequence: TGCAGTGCCAAACTCACAGGGAGCAATCAGCCCCAGCATTTT.

By its share, this clonotype is medium-sized (0.01 to 0.1%). The V call is TRBV6-6, the J call TRBJ1-5; D is uncertain. The CDR3 extends over 15 amino acids. Germline CDR1 is MNHNY and CDR2 is SVGAGI (reference sequence). V lost 2 bases and J 7 bases, leaving 15 bases between the germline ends. CDR3 region: CASSYPSARWQPQHF. CDR3 nucleotides: TGTGCCAGCAGTTACCCCAGTGCACGCTGGCAGCCCCAGCATTTT.

This clonotype was counted many times. This chain uses TRBV20-1 with TRBJ2-2; a weak D match, TRBD2 (5 bases). Germline CDR1 is DFQATT and CDR2 is SNEGSKA (reference sequence). This CDR3 has 14 residues. Trimming shortened V by 5 bases and J by 5 bases, and 15 bases separated the two germline ends. CDR3 bases: TGCAGTGCTTCAGCGAGCGGTGAAACCGGGGAGCTGTTTTTT. Translating it yields CSASASGETGELFF.

This clonotype was recorded at least ten times. The CDR3 here is CASSEGFGNNSPLHF. In DNA, the CDR3 is TGTGCCAGCAGTGAAGGCTTCGGGAATAATTCACCCCTCCACTTT. The chain employs TRBV6-1 and TRBJ1-6; D is unclear. Germline V gene sequence: CDR1 MNHNS, CDR2 SASEGT. The V end was cut by 1 base, the J end by 5 bases, with 9 bases between. The CDR3 contains 15 residues.